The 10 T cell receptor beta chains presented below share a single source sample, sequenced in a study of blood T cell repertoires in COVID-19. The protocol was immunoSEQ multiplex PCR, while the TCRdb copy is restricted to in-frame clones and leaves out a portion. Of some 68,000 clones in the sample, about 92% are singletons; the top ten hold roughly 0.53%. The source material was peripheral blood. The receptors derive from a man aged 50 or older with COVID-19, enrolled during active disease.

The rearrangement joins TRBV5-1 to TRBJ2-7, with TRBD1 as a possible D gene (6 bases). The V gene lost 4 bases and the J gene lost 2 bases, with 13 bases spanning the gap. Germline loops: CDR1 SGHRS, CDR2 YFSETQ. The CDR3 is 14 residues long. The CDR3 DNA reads TGCGCCAGCAGCCTATCGACAGGCGCCTACGAGCAGTACTTC. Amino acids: CASSLSTGAYEQYF.

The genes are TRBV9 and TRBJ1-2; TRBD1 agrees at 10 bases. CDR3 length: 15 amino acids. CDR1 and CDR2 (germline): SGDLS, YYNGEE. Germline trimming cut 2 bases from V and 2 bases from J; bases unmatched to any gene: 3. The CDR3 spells CASSVEGQGNYGYTF. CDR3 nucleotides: TGTGCCAGCAGCGTCGAGGGACAGGGGAACTATGGCTACACCTTC.

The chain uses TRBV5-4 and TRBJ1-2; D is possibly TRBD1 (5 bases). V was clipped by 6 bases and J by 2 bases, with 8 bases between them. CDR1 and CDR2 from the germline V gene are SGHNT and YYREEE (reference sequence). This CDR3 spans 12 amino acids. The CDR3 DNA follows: TGTGCCAGCACGGGGGTAAACTATGGCTACACCTTC. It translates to CASTGVNYGYTF. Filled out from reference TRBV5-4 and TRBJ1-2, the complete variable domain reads ETGVTQSPTHLIKTRGQQVTLRCSSQSGHNTVSWYQQALGQGPQFIFQYYREEENGRGNFPPRFSGLQFPNYSSELNVNALELDDSALYLCASTGVNYGYTFGSGTRLTVV.

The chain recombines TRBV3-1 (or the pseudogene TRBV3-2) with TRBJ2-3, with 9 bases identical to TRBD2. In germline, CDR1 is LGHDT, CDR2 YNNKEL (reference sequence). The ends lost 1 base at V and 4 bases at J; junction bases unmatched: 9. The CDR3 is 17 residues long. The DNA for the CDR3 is TGTGCCAGCAGCCAAGGTCACAGGACTAGCGTCGCAGATACGCAGTATTTT. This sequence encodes CASSQGHRTSVADTQYF.

CDR3 region: CASSSGQQTAYGYTF. CDR3 in DNA: TGTGCCAGCAGCTCTGGACAGCAAACCGCCTATGGCTACACCTTC. V usage is TRBV5-5 and J usage is TRBJ1-2; tentatively, D is TRBD1 (6 bases). Germline assignment: CDR1 SGHKS and CDR2 YYEKEE (reference sequence). The V gene lost 3 bases and the J gene lost 4 bases, with 16 bases spanning the gap. The CDR3 runs 15 residues.

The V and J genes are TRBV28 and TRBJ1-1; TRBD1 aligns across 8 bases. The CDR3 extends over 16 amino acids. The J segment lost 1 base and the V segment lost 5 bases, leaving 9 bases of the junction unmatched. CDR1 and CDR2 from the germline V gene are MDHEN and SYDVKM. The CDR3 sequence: CASSPYRGSGNTEAFF. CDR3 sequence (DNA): TGTGCCAGCAGTCCTTACAGGGGGTCGGGGAACACTGAAGCTTTCTTT.

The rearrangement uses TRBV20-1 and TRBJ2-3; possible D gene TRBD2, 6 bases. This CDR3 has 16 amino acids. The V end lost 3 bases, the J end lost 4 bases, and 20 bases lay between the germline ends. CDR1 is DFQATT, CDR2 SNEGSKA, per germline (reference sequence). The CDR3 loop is CSASMGRSGVSDTQYF. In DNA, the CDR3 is TGCAGTGCTAGTATGGGGAGGTCGGGAGTCTCAGATACGCAGTATTTT.

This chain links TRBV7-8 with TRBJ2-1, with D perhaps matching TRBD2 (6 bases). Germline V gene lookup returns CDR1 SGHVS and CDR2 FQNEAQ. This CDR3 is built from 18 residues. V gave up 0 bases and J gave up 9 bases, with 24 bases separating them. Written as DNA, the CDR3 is TGTGCCAGCAGCTTAGCGGGGTTGGTTAGCGGCCTTACATCTGAGCAGTTCTTC. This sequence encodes CASSLAGLVSGLTSEQFF.

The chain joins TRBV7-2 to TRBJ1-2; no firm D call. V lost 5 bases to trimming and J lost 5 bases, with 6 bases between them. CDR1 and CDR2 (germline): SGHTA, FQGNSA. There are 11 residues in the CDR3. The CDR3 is CASSPTYGYTF. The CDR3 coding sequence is TGTGCCAGCAGCCCGACTTATGGCTACACCTTC.

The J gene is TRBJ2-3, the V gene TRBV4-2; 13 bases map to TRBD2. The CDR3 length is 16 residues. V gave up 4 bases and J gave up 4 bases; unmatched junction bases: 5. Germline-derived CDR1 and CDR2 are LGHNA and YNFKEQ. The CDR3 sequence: CASSLLAGGGSDTQYF. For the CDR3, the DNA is TGTGCCAGCAGCCTACTAGCGGGAGGGGGCTCAGATACGCAGTATTTT.